Following are 13 T cell receptor beta chains from one sample sequenced in a study of shared clonotypes between healthy human individuals. Data came from immunoSEQ multiplex PCR; TCRdb stores just in-frame clones and leaves some out. The sample lists fewer than 1.8 million clones, roughly 98.5% seen once, with roughly 0.35% in the top ten. Specimen: naive CD4+ T cells sorted from blood. Subset noted: CD45RA+ positively selected. The receptors originated from a young man in good health.

The genes are TRBV28 and TRBJ2-7; possible D gene TRBD2, 7 bases. The V and J ends lost 1 base and 4 bases respectively, with 23 bases between them. This CDR3 region has 18 residues. The germline V gene has CDR1 MDHEN and CDR2 SYDVKM. The CDR3 is CASSLSLTWGGRTYEQYF. CDR3 DNA: TGTGCCAGCAGTTTATCTCTCACCTGGGGGGGGCGAACGTACGAGCAGTACTTC.

Regarding this clone: This same CDR3 is encoded by further DNA sequences in the sample. This chain connects TRBV9 to TRBJ2-1; 10 nucleotides agree with TRBD2. After removal of 0 bases from V and 0 bases from J, the junction contained 3 bases not matched to a gene. In germline, CDR1 is SGDLS, CDR2 YYNGEE. This CDR3 is built from 17 residues. This CDR3 is CASSVVASGSSYNEQFF. The CDR3 region has the DNA TGTGCCAGCAGCGTAGTGGCTAGCGGGAGCTCCTACAATGAGCAGTTCTTC.

This clone was recorded only once. The chain joins TRBV12-5 to TRBJ2-5, with D perhaps matching TRBD2 (6 bases). Trimming removed 3 bases from V and 2 bases from J, with 10 bases in between. The CDR3 spans 14 residues. CDR1 is LGHNT, CDR2 FRNRAP, per germline. CDR3 DNA: TGTGCTAGTGGTTTTGGCGGGACGCAAGAGACCCAGTACTTC. Amino acid sequence: CASGFGGTQETQYF.

The rearrangement joins TRBV5-1 to TRBJ2-1; D unclear. CDR3 length: 13 residues. The germline CDR1 and CDR2 sequences are SGHRS and YFSETQ. The ends were cut back, 4 bases at V and 2 bases at J, with 7 bases in the middle. Here the CDR3 reads CASSPYTYNEQFF. CDR3 nucleotide sequence: TGCGCCAGCAGCCCTTACACCTACAATGAGCAGTTCTTC.

The chain uses TRBV28 and TRBJ2-3, with D uncertain. The V gene lost 6 bases and the J gene lost 3 bases, with 16 bases spanning the gap. Germline assignment: CDR1 MDHEN and CDR2 SYDVKM. The CDR3 runs to 15 residues. The CDR3 reads CASRASPDRTDTQYF. Written as DNA, the CDR3 is TGTGCCAGCAGAGCTAGTCCGGACCGGACAGATACGCAGTATTTT.

The V and J genes are TRBV5-1 and TRBJ2-1; D is unresolved. Germline CDR1 SGHRS, CDR2 YFSETQ. This CDR3 has 13 residues. V was clipped by 0 bases and J by 10 bases, with 11 bases between them. The CDR3 DNA reads TGCGCCAGCAGCTTGGGCGAAGGATTGGAGCAGTTCTTC. Amino acid sequence: CASSLGEGLEQFF.

The V and J genes are TRBV30 and TRBJ2-1; 10 bases are a match to TRBD2. Germline V CDR1 and CDR2: GTSNPN, SVGIG (reference sequence). Trimming cost V 2 bases and J 4 bases; bases outside gene matches: 5. There are 15 residues in the CDR3. In DNA, the CDR3 is TGTGCCTGGAGTCAACTAGCGGGACCATACAATGAGCAGTTCTTC. It is translated as CAWSQLAGPYNEQFF.

The V gene is TRBV12-5, the J gene TRBJ2-5; a weak D match, TRBD2 (5 bases). Trimming took 2 bases from V and 5 from J, leaving 12 bases between them. The CDR3 loop spans 14 amino acids. Germline CDR1 is LGHNT and CDR2 is FRNRAP. In DNA, the CDR3 is TGTGCTAGTGGTTTGTCCCCGCAGCGGGAGACCCAGTACTTC. It yields the protein CASGLSPQRETQYF.

This chain joins TRBV18 and TRBJ1-3; 9 bases match TRBD1. Germline V CDR1 and CDR2: KGHSH, LQKENI. The J segment lost 2 bases and the V segment lost 2 bases, leaving 7 bases of the junction unmatched. The CDR3 covers 17 residues. Here the CDR3 reads CASSPKSGQGPGNTIYF. The CDR3 nucleotides are TGTGCCAGCTCACCAAAGTCGGGACAGGGCCCTGGAAACACCATATATTTT.

The chain recombines TRBV10-3 with TRBJ2-3; 13 bases map to TRBD2. The CDR3 contains 16 residues. The J segment lost 5 bases and the V segment lost 6 bases, leaving 8 bases of the junction unmatched. Germline CDR1 and CDR2: ENHRY and SYGVKD. CDR3 residues: CAIRSLAGGPGDTQYF. CDR3 nucleotide sequence: TGTGCCATCAGGTCACTAGCGGGAGGGCCCGGAGATACGCAGTATTTT.

The chain is built from TRBV7-3 and TRBJ1-1, with D unresolved. CDR3 length equals 9 residues. The V and J ends lost 8 bases and 11 bases respectively, with 9 bases between them. Germline CDR1 SGHTA, CDR2 FQGTGA. CDR3 in amino acids: CASAGEAFF. The CDR3 DNA follows: TGTGCCAGCGCTGGGGAGGCTTTCTTT. The full variable domain, its missing parts supplied by reference TRBV7-3 and TRBJ1-1, is GAGVSQTPSNKVTEKGKYVELRCDPISGHTALYWYRQSLGQGPEFLIYFQGTGAADDSGLPNDRFFAVRPEGSVSTLKIQRTERGDSAVYLCASAGEAFFGQGTRLTVV.

The J gene is TRBJ1-2, the V gene TRBV29-1; D possibly corresponds to TRBD1 (6 bases). V dropped 3 bases and J dropped 2 bases, with 7 bases sitting between them. From germline, CDR1 is SQVTM and CDR2 ANQGSEA. The CDR3 is 12 amino acids. In nucleotides, the CDR3 is TGCAGCGTTGATACAGGGAACTATGGCTACACCTTC. It encodes CSVDTGNYGYTF. The complete variable domain, with remaining parts taken from reference TRBV29-1 and TRBJ1-2, reads SAVISQKPSRDICQRGTSLTIQCQVDSQVTMMFWYRQQPGQSLTLIATANQGSEATYESGFVIDKFPISRPNLTFSTLTVSNMSPEDSSIYLCSVDTGNYGYTFGSGTRLTVV.

CDR3 protein: CASSLRELYSNTQYF. In DNA, the CDR3 is TGTGCCAGCAGCTTACGGGAACTCTACTCGAATACGCAGTATTTT. The chain joins TRBV5-6 to TRBJ2-3, with a tentative D call TRBD2 (5 bases). CDR1 is SGHDT and CDR2 is YYEEEE in the germline V gene. V was pared by 2 bases and J by 7 bases, with 17 bases between. The CDR3 has 15 residues.